The 17 T cell receptor beta chains in this list originate from one sample, sequenced in a study of CD8+ T cells in alopecia areata. As the sequencing template, cDNA was produced by extracting RNA and reverse transcribing it. The method was immunoSEQ multiplex PCR; TCRdb's version includes in-frame clones alone and lacks a portion of them. The repertoire holds fewer than 40,000 clones, with 62% as singletons. Input material: NKG2D-high CD8+ T cells sorted from blood. These receptors all come from a human donor with alopecia areata.

V and J are TRBV27 and TRBJ2-2, with D hard to call. Trimming took 0 bases from V and 5 from J, leaving 10 bases between them. Looked up from germline, CDR1 is MNHEY and CDR2 is SMNVEV (reference sequence). The CDR3 covers 15 residues. The CDR3 loop reads CASSLSAGATGELFF. As DNA, the CDR3 is TGTGCCAGCAGTTTATCAGCAGGAGCTACCGGGGAGCTGTTTTTT.

V and J are TRBV28 and TRBJ2-5; D is possibly TRBD1 or TRBD2 (5 bases each). CDR3 length: 14 amino acids. With 7 bases removed from V and 5 bases from J, the gap between germline ends came to 17 bases. CDR1 and CDR2 (germline): MDHEN, SYDVKM. The DNA of the CDR3 is TGTGCCAGCATGAGGGGCCCCACGGGGGAGACCCAGTACTTC. Protein: CASMRGPTGETQYF.

This sequence joins TRBV6-5 and TRBJ2-5, with 11 bases matching TRBD1. With V trimmed by 6 bases and J by 5 bases, 8 bases remained unmatched. This CDR3 contains 15 residues. CDR1 MNHEY and CDR2 SVGAGI come from the germline V gene. The CDR3 here is CASSPGTGGDETQYF. Written as DNA, the CDR3 is TGTGCCAGCAGCCCTGGGACAGGGGGAGACGAGACCCAGTACTTC.

The CDR3 nucleotides read TGTGCCAGCAGACGGCCTAGCACAGATACGCAGTATTTT. Protein: CASRRPSTDTQYF. The chain has TRBV27 and TRBJ2-3; D not certain. Germline V lookup: CDR1 MNHEY, CDR2 SMNVEV (reference sequence). V was clipped by 6 bases and J by 0 bases, with 7 bases between them. The CDR3 sequence is 13 residues long.

A few counts support this clone. The V gene is TRBV6-1, the J gene TRBJ2-7, with a possible D match to TRBD1 (5 bases). CDR3 length: 13 amino acids. V dropped 4 bases and J dropped 2 bases, with 9 bases sitting between them. Germline V CDR1 and CDR2: MNHNS, SASEGT. CDR3: CASSVTDTYEQYF. For the CDR3, the DNA is TGTGCCAGCAGTGTGACAGATACCTACGAGCAGTACTTC.

In DNA form, the CDR3 reads TGCGCCAGCACAGGGGGAGTTAGGAACACTGAAGCTTTCTTT. Its protein is CASTGGVRNTEAFF. The chain has TRBV4-1 and TRBJ1-1, with 7 bases matching TRBD1. Germline-derived CDR1 and CDR2 are MGHRA and YSYEKL. The J segment lost 1 base and the V segment lost 7 bases, leaving 6 bases of the junction unmatched. CDR3 length equals 14 residues.

The gene calls are TRBV5-6 and TRBJ2-7; D not resolved. CDR1 is SGHDT and CDR2 is YYEEEE in the germline V gene. This CDR3 is 11 amino acids long. Between the trimmed V and J ends, which lost 3 bases and 6 bases, there was a span of 7 bases. The CDR3 bases are TGTGCCAGCAGCTACGCAGTCGAGCAGTACTTC. The encoded protein is CASSYAVEQYF.

The rearrangement joins TRBV5-6 to TRBJ2-7, with D hard to call. Between the trimmed V and J ends, which lost 4 bases and 2 bases, there was a span of 10 bases. The length of the CDR3 is 13 residues. Germline loops: CDR1 SGHDT, CDR2 YYEEEE. In DNA, the CDR3 is TGTGCCAGCAGCCTTTCTTGGCCCTACGAGCAGTACTTC. It encodes CASSLSWPYEQYF.

This rearrangement joins TRBV27 to TRBJ2-1, with 9 bases lining up with TRBD2. CDR1 is MNHEY and CDR2 is SMNVEV in the germline V gene (reference sequence). The CDR3 loop spans 17 amino acids. V gave up 2 bases and J gave up 3 bases; unmatched junction bases: 8. CDR3 protein: CASSLIWLAGNYNEQFF. CDR3 coding DNA: TGTGCCAGCAGTTTAATCTGGCTAGCGGGAAACTACAATGAGCAGTTCTTC.

This sequence joins TRBV7-7 and TRBJ2-1, with 10 positions matching TRBD1. Germline V CDR1 and CDR2: SSHAT, FNYEAQ (reference sequence). Trimming at V came to 2 bases and at J to 6 bases, leaving 4 bases not matched to a gene. The CDR3 runs 15 residues. The CDR3, as DNA: TGTGCCAGCAGCTTATCGGACAGGGGGTTCAATGAGCAGTTCTTC. It yields the protein CASSLSDRGFNEQFF.

This clone was found a few times. The chain employs TRBV19 and TRBJ1-1; a possible D gene is TRBD1 (5 bases). Germline V lookup: CDR1 LNHDA, CDR2 SQIVND (reference sequence). V shed 4 bases and J shed 0 bases, with 15 bases lying between them. The CDR3 loop spans 16 amino acids. Written as DNA, the CDR3 is TGTGCCAGTAGTAATTGGAGGGGCCAGCTGAACACTGAAGCTTTCTTT. The encoded protein is CASSNWRGQLNTEAFF.

The CDR3 sequence: CASSQDSWTSTDTQYF. For the CDR3, the DNA is TGCGCCAGCAGCCAAGACTCGTGGACTAGCACAGATACGCAGTATTTT. The chain joins TRBV4-3 to TRBJ2-3; maybe TRBD2 (5 bases). Trimming removed 0 bases at V and 0 bases at J, with 10 bases between. Germline V gene sequence: CDR1 LGHNA, CDR2 YSLEER. The CDR3 covers 16 residues.

The chain employs TRBV27 and TRBJ2-1, with D perhaps TRBD1 or TRBD2 (5 bases each). V was clipped by 7 bases and J by 9 bases, with 16 bases between them. The CDR3 is 13 amino acids. The V gene's germline CDR1 is MNHEY and CDR2 SMNVEV (reference sequence). The CDR3 is CASKWGTPGEQFF. CDR3 sequence (DNA): TGTGCCAGCAAGTGGGGGACCCCTGGTGAGCAGTTCTTC.

DNA for the CDR3: TGTGCCAGCAGTGATACTAGAAGCCTGTTCTTC. Its translation: CASSDTRSLFF. J is TRBJ2-1 and V is TRBV6-1; D perhaps matches TRBD2 (5 bases). CDR3 length: 11 amino acids. Trimming pared 3 bases from V and 15 bases from J, leaving 12 bases between. Germline V lookup: CDR1 MNHNS, CDR2 SASEGT.

This clone was counted between two and nine times. The V call is TRBV27, the J call TRBJ1-5, with 7 bases fitting TRBD1. This CDR3 is 15 amino acids long. Trimming at V came to 8 bases and at J to 3 bases, leaving 10 bases not matched to a gene. Germline V CDR1 and CDR2: MNHEY, SMNVEV (reference sequence). In DNA form, the CDR3 reads TGTGCCAGCCTTCCCCACAGGGGATCCAATCAGCCCCAGCATTTT. Translation: CASLPHRGSNQPQHF.

The chain joins TRBV4-1 to TRBJ1-4; no definite D call. The V and J ends lost 0 bases and 8 bases respectively, with 4 bases between them. Germline V CDR1 and CDR2: MGHRA, YSYEKL. The CDR3 consists of 12 residues. The CDR3 DNA reads TGCGCCAGCAGCCAAGATGCGGAAAAACTGTTTTTT. Protein product: CASSQDAEKLFF.

The sample holds a few counts of this clone. The V gene is TRBV5-1, the J gene TRBJ2-7; D is tentatively TRBD1 or TRBD2 (5 bases each). Germline assignment: CDR1 SGHRS and CDR2 YFSETQ. Trimming removed 0 bases at V and 6 bases at J, with 10 bases between. The CDR3 has 13 residues. The CDR3 region has the DNA TGCGCCAGCAGCTTGGACGGGGCGTTCGAGCAGTACTTC. This codes for CASSLDGAFEQYF.